This T cell receptor (beta chain) was retrieved from a study of blood T cell repertoires in COVID-19. The CDR3 is made up of 13 amino acids. Germline values: CDR1 LGHDT, CDR2 YNNKEL (reference sequence). The V gene end was trimmed by 4 bases and the J gene end by 5 bases; junction bases not matched to a gene: 2. TCRdb's copy holds only in-frame clones and misses some; the assay was immunoSEQ multiplex PCR. The sample lists 300,000 to 350,000 clones, 86% occurring once. This receptor was identified in a woman in her 40s with acute COVID-19. The V and J genes are TRBV3-1 (or the pseudogene TRBV3-2) and TRBJ2-7, with TRBD2 matching over 10 bases. Sequencing was carried out using PBMCs or T cells enriched from blood (not recorded which). CDR3 DNA: TGTGCCAGCAGCCTTAGCGGGGGGAACGAGCAGTACTTC. Protein product: CASSLSGGNEQYF.